Listed below are T cell receptor beta chains from one sample, sequenced in a study of Graves' ophthalmopathy and Graves' hyperthyroidism. TCRdb reprocessed the multiplex PCR reads via MiXCR and lists one record per CDR3 protein. The table shows over a million distinct CDR3 sequences, with roughly two fifths occurring only once. Sequencing was done on a sample of peripheral blood or thyroid tissue (not recorded which). The receptors were gathered from an adult man with Graves' hyperthyroidism. Each CDR3 is given with its conserved first and last residue. The D gene is left open where the match is weak. Only some rows state a clone size, as once, few, many or a class for expanded clones.

length: 14
size: many
J: TRBJ2-7
D: NA
V: TRBV13
CDR3: CASSPQGDYYEQYF
DNA: TGTGCCAGCAGCCCGCAGGGAGACTACTACGAGCAGTACTTC

length: 17
size: NA
J: TRBJ1-1
D: NA
V: TRBV15
CDR3: CATSRRSGRRVGTEAFF
DNA: TGTGCCACCAGCAGACGCAGTGGCAGGAGGGTAGGCACTGAAGCTTTCTTT

length: 11
size: many
J: TRBJ2-5
D: NA
V: TRBV7-2
CDR3: CASRKRETQYF
DNA: TGTGCCAGCCGAAAGCGAGAGACCCAGTACTTC

length: 15
size: many
J: TRBJ1-6
D: TRBD1
V: TRBV15
CDR3: CATSPRAGGNSPLHF
DNA: TGTGCCACCAGCCCCAGGGCAGGGGGTAATTCACCCCTCCACTTT

length: 18
size: NA
J: TRBJ1-5
D: TRBD1
V: TRBV19
CDR3: CASSPGTGAQGGNQPQHF
DNA: TGTGCCAGTAGTCCCGGGACAGGGGCCCAGGGAGGGAATCAGCCCCAGCATTTT

length: 12
size: many
J: TRBJ1-1
D: NA
V: TRBV20-1
CDR3: CSARGVSPEAFF
DNA: TGCAGTGCTAGAGGCGTGAGTCCTGAAGCTTTCTTT

length: 9
size: NA
J: TRBJ1-2
D: NA
V: TRBV13
CDR3: CASKGGYTF
DNA: TGTGCCAGCAAGGGCGGCTACACCTTC

length: 17
size: few
J: TRBJ2-7
D: TRBD2
V: TRBV5-1
CDR3: CASSLGSRGGSSYEQYF
DNA: TGCGCCAGCAGCTTGGGGTCACGAGGCGGGAGCTCCTACGAGCAGTACTTC

length: 15
size: NA
J: TRBJ1-2
D: TRBD1
V: TRBV29-1
CDR3: CSSDPLGQGSAGYTF
DNA: TGCAGCTCCGACCCGCTGGGACAGGGTTCGGCTGGCTACACCTTC

length: 14
size: few
J: TRBJ1-4
D: NA
V: TRBV12-3/TRBV12-4
CDR3: CASSSQVANEKLFF
DNA: TGTGCCAGCAGTTCACAGGTGGCTAATGAAAAACTGTTTTTT

length: 16
size: few
J: TRBJ2-7
D: TRBD2
V: TRBV7-2
CDR3: CASSPVGTSASYEQYF
DNA: TGTGCCAGCAGCCCCGTGGGGACTAGCGCTTCCTACGAGCAGTACTTC

length: 14
size: NA
J: TRBJ2-7
D: NA
V: TRBV27
CDR3: CASSGAFTPYEQYF
DNA: TGTGCCAGCAGTGGGGCTTTTACACCCTACGAGCAGTACTTC

length: 14
size: few
J: TRBJ1-5
D: NA
V: TRBV9
CDR3: CASSGTARNQPQHF
DNA: TGTGCCAGCAGCGGGACAGCCCGCAATCAGCCCCAGCATTTT

length: 13
size: NA
J: TRBJ2-7
D: NA
V: TRBV12-3/TRBV12-4
CDR3: CASSPAPGSEQYF
DNA: TGTGCCAGCAGCCCCGCCCCGGGCTCCGAGCAGTACTTC

length: 13
size: many
J: TRBJ2-2
D: NA
V: TRBV24-1
CDR3: CATVGKNTGELFF
DNA: TGTGCCACCGTGGGGAAGAACACCGGGGAGCTGTTTTTT

length: 13
size: once
J: TRBJ1-2
D: TRBD1
V: TRBV25-1
CDR3: CASSGDRADGYTF
DNA: TGTGCCAGTAGCGGAGACAGGGCTGATGGCTACACCTTC

length: 15
size: NA
J: TRBJ1-2
D: TRBD1
V: TRBV10-3
CDR3: CAISYLGTADDGYTF
DNA: TGTGCCATCAGTTACCTCGGGACAGCTGACGATGGCTACACCTTC

length: 12
size: many
J: TRBJ2-5
D: NA
V: TRBV29-1
CDR3: CSVFGIGETQYF
DNA: TGCAGCGTTTTCGGTATTGGAGAGACCCAGTACTTC

length: 16
size: NA
J: TRBJ1-6
D: TRBD1
V: TRBV7-9
CDR3: CASSSLGTGIDSPLHF
DNA: TGTGCCAGCAGCTCCCTCGGGACAGGGATAGATTCACCCCTCCACTTT

length: 12
size: few
J: TRBJ2-7
D: NA
V: TRBV11-2
CDR3: CASSFKTYEQYF
DNA: TGTGCCAGCAGCTTCAAGACCTACGAGCAGTACTTC

length: 10
size: many
J: TRBJ2-5
D: NA
V: TRBV29-1
CDR3: CSVAGETQYF
DNA: TGCAGCGTTGCAGGGGAGACCCAGTACTTC

length: 15
size: NA
J: TRBJ1-2
D: TRBD1
V: TRBV6-5
CDR3: CASSKGQAVSYGYTF
DNA: TGTGCCAGCAGTAAGGGACAGGCCGTCAGCTATGGCTACACCTTC

length: 15
size: few
J: TRBJ2-7
D: NA
V: TRBV4-1
CDR3: CASSQDLRVTYEQYF
DNA: TGCGCCAGCAGCCAAGACTTGAGGGTCACCTACGAGCAGTACTTC

length: 13
size: many
J: TRBJ1-2
D: TRBD1
V: TRBV10-2
CDR3: CASSERDRDGYTF
DNA: TGCGCCAGCAGTGAGCGGGACAGGGACGGCTACACCTTC

length: 15
size: many
J: TRBJ1-2
D: NA
V: TRBV15
CDR3: CATSRNGRGDYGYTF
DNA: TGTGCCACCAGCAGGAACGGACGGGGGGACTATGGCTACACCTTC

length: 15
size: once
J: TRBJ2-5
D: NA
V: TRBV12-3/TRBV12-4
CDR3: CASSLARDNQETQYF
DNA: TGTGCCAGCAGTTTAGCCCGGGACAACCAAGAGACCCAGTACTTC

length: 14
size: many
J: TRBJ2-5
D: NA
V: TRBV10-3
CDR3: CAIREDPREETQYF
DNA: TGTGCCATCAGAGAGGACCCCCGGGAGGAGACCCAGTACTTC

length: 12
size: many
J: TRBJ2-5
D: TRBD1
V: TRBV6-5
CDR3: CACRGLGETQYF
DNA: TGTGCCTGTAGGGGGCTGGGGGAGACCCAGTACTTC

length: 13
size: NA
J: TRBJ2-5
D: NA
V: TRBV5-6
CDR3: CASSHGRGKKWYF
DNA: TGTGCCAGCAGCCACGGAAGGGGCAAGAAGTGGTACTTC

length: 15
size: few
J: TRBJ2-7
D: TRBD2
V: TRBV10-3
CDR3: CASSYRPGGRYEQYF
DNA: TGTGCCAGCAGTTACCGACCGGGCGGGAGGTACGAGCAGTACTTC

length: 15
size: many
J: TRBJ2-7
D: TRBD1
V: TRBV7-3
CDR3: CASSLSGTGHYEQYF
DNA: TGTGCCAGCAGCTTAAGTGGGACAGGGCACTACGAGCAGTACTTC

length: 15
size: NA
J: TRBJ1-5
D: NA
V: TRBV7-9
CDR3: CASSLDLQPNQPQHF
DNA: TGTGCCAGCAGCTTAGATTTACAGCCTAATCAGCCCCAGCATTTT

length: 16
size: few
J: TRBJ2-7
D: TRBD2
V: TRBV12-3/TRBV12-4
CDR3: CASSLGLAGSAYEQYF
DNA: TGTGCCAGCAGTTTAGGACTAGCGGGATCAGCCTACGAGCAGTACTTC

length: 11
size: many
J: TRBJ2-7
D: NA
V: TRBV11-2
CDR3: CASGTSDEQYF
DNA: TGTGCCAGCGGGACCTCGGACGAGCAGTACTTC

length: 14
size: few
J: TRBJ2-7
D: NA
V: TRBV4-2
CDR3: CASSFHEGSYEQYF
DNA: TGTGCCAGCAGCTTCCATGAGGGCTCCTACGAGCAGTACTTC

length: 14
size: few
J: TRBJ2-5
D: NA
V: TRBV6-5
CDR3: CASSDDSWEETQYF
DNA: TGTGCCAGCAGTGACGACAGTTGGGAAGAGACCCAGTACTTC

length: 15
size: many
J: TRBJ2-5
D: NA
V: TRBV4-3
CDR3: CASSQDYGYKETQYF
DNA: TGCGCCAGCAGCCAAGATTACGGGTACAAAGAGACCCAGTACTTC

length: 13
size: NA
J: TRBJ2-5
D: NA
V: TRBV29-1
CDR3: CSAAGTVQETQYF
DNA: TGCAGCGCTGCGGGGACAGTCCAAGAGACCCAGTACTTC

length: 12
size: few
J: TRBJ2-7
D: NA
V: TRBV24-1
CDR3: CATSWGGREQYF
DNA: TGTGCCACCAGTTGGGGCGGTCGCGAGCAGTACTTC